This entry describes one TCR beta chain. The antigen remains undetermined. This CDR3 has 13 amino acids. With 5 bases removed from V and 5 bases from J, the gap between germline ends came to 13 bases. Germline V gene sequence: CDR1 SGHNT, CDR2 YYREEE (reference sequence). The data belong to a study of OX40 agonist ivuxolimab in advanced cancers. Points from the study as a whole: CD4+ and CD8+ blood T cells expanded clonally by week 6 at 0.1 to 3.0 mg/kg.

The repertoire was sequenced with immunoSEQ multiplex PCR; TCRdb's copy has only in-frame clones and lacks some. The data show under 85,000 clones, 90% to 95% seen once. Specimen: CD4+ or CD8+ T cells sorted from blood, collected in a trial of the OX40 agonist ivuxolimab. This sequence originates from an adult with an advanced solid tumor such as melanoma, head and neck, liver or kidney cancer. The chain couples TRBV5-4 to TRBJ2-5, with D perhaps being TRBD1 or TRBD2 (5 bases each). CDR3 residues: CASRLRGVETQYF. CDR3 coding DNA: TGTGCCAGCAGGCTTAGGGGAGTCGAGACCCAGTACTTC.